The entry below gives a single T cell receptor beta chain sequence along with its context. Its antigen is not yet known. Base qualities were left out, and no much larger clone turns up one base away. In this study, focal radiation therapy paired with CTLA-4 blockade (ipilimumab) was tested in patients who had chemo-refractory metastatic non-small-cell lung cancer. Looking up the germline V gene yields CDR1 MNHEY and CDR2 SVGAGI. CDR3 length: 13 amino acids, cysteine to phenylalanine. This entry keeps only the CDR3 DNA: 39 bases, framed from base 1. V is reduced by 6 bases and J by 4 bases, leaving a spacing of 10 bases between them. These data originate in a study of radiotherapy plus CTLA-4 blockade in lung cancer (dated by TCRdb to the late 2010s). General notes on the study: Among the enrolled patients, roughly 17% had an objective response, and 25% to 35% reached disease control. Here is what the overall study found, with its caveats: TCR clones derived from tumors expanded in peripheral blood after treatment with radiotherapy and ipilimumab. Increased serum interferon-beta after radiation, together with early dynamic changes in blood T cell clones, were reported to be the strongest predictors of response.

Receptor libraries were prepared by the immunoSEQ multiplex PCR assay. The source is immuneACCESS, and TCRdb retained only in-frame sequences with V and J called. Part of the clones is not carried over; for the studies checked, unresolved V genes explain less than half of this, and the remainder is unexplained. The sample table records 64,000 or so clones; about 72% of these occur just once. The ten biggest clones cover approximately 8.3% of the sample. The clonotype was recovered from a human donor with non-small cell lung cancer whose response to radiotherapy plus ipilimumab could not be evaluated. The specimen comprised peripheral blood, sampled from a patient treated with radiotherapy plus ipilimumab. The V gene is TRBV6-5 and the J gene is TRBJ1-3; tentative D gene TRBD1, with 5 bases matching. CDR3 protein: CASSRQPGNTIYF. The sequence in DNA is TGTGCCAGCAGCCGACAGCCAGGAAACACCATATATTTT.